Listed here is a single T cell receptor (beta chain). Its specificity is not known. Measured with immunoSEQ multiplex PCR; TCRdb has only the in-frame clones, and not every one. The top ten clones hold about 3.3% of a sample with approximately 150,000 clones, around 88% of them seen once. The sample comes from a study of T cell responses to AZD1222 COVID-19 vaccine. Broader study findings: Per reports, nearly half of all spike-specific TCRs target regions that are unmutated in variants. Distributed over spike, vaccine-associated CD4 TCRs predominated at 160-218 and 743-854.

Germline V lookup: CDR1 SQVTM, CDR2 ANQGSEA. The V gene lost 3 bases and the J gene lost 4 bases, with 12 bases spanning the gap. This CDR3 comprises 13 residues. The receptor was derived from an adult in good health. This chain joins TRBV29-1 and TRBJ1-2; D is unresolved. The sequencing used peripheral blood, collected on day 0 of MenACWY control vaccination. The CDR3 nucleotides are TGCAGCGTTGACGCAGGTCTATCCTATGGCTACACCTTC. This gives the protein CSVDAGLSYGYTF.